These 2 T cell receptor beta chains were sequenced from one sample in a study of T cells in Graves' hyperthyroidism and ophthalmopathy. Amplification yielded TCR beta CDR3 regions, with RNA transcripts as the source. When the TCR CDR3 underwent first-round RT-PCR, the HTBI primer set was used. TCRdb recomputed calls from the multiplex PCR reads with MiXCR, one row per CDR3 protein. The table includes about 360,000 distinct CDR3 sequences, around 13% detected once. The source material was blood. These receptor sequences come from a woman younger than 30 with Graves' hyperthyroidism.

In its sample, this clonotype was seen many times. The chain links TRBV15 to TRBJ2-1; D is unresolved. Germline V gives CDR1 LNHNV, CDR2 YYDKDF (reference sequence). CDR3 length equals 15 residues. The V end was cut by 0 bases, the J end by 6 bases, with 12 bases between. CDR3 sequence (DNA): TGTGCCACCAGCAGAGACCTAGAGATTTCCAATGAGCAGTTCTTC. It is translated as CATSRDLEISNEQFF.

The chain couples TRBV10-3 to TRBJ1-2, with TRBD1 identical over 8 bases. Germline values: CDR1 ENHRY, CDR2 SYGVKD. This CDR3 is built from 14 residues. The V gene end was trimmed by 3 bases and the J gene end by 7 bases; junction bases not matched to a gene: 7. In DNA form, the CDR3 reads TGTGCCATCAGTGATGAGGGACAGGTCCCTGGCTACACCTTC. Protein sequence: CAISDEGQVPGYTF.